Following are 12 T cell receptor beta chains from one sample sequenced in a study of shared clonotypes between healthy human individuals. The protocol was immunoSEQ multiplex PCR, while the TCRdb copy is restricted to in-frame clones and leaves out a portion. Among 2 million to 2.5 million clones listed, around 92% were seen once. The sequenced sample consisted of naive CD4+ T cells from PBMCs. As for subset: CD45RA+ positively selected. The receptors were sampled from a man between 18 and 29 years old in good health. Some clones in this sample may be carry-over from other donors' samples.

V gene TRBV4-3 combines with J gene TRBJ2-3, with TRBD1 as a possible D gene (6 bases). Trimming took off 0 bases at V and 2 bases at J, with 21 bases between the two ends. Germline CDR1 and CDR2: LGHNA and YSLEER. This CDR3 region has 19 residues. This CDR3 is CASSQDPPTARGLTDTQYF. The CDR3 region has the DNA TGCGCCAGCAGCCAAGATCCCCCCACGGCCAGGGGCCTCACAGATACGCAGTATTTT.

This chain joins TRBV5-1 and TRBJ2-5, with 11 bases that match TRBD2. Germline V gene data show CDR1 as SGHRS and CDR2 as YFSETQ. V shed 4 bases, J shed 5 bases, and the junction held 10 bases outside the gene matches. CDR3 length equals 16 residues. The CDR3 nucleotides are TGCGCCAGCAGCGAGCTAGCGGGAGGCAGTCGGGAGACCCAGTACTTC. Translating it yields CASSELAGGSRETQYF.

The rearrangement links TRBV11-1 to TRBJ2-5; TRBD2 agrees at 8 bases. Germline V CDR1 and CDR2: SGHAT, FQDESV (reference sequence). This CDR3 contains 17 residues. J lost 5 bases, V lost 5 bases, and 16 bases had no gene match. The CDR3: CASSPLSGTRLGETQYF. CDR3 DNA sequence: TGTGCCAGCAGCCCGTTATCCGGGACTAGATTGGGGGAGACCCAGTACTTC.

The chain employs TRBV28 and TRBJ2-7, with TRBD2 matching over 7 bases. CDR1 and CDR2 (germline): MDHEN, SYDVKM. Trimming at V came to 6 bases and at J to 0 bases, leaving 5 bases not matched to a gene. The CDR3 sequence is 14 residues long. In nucleotides, the CDR3 is TGTGCCAGCAGCTTCGAGCGGGGCTCCTACGAGCAGTACTTC. This gives the protein CASSFERGSYEQYF.

This chain connects TRBV5-5 to TRBJ2-5, with D maybe TRBD1 (5 bases). The CDR3 is 15 residues long. Germline assignment: CDR1 SGHKS and CDR2 YYEKEE (reference sequence). V gave up 3 bases and J gave up 1 base, with 13 bases separating them. CDR3 protein: CASSSDRAFQETQYF. CDR3 DNA sequence: TGTGCCAGCAGCTCCGACAGAGCTTTCCAAGAGACCCAGTACTTC.

The chain combines TRBV5-1 with TRBJ2-1; D perhaps matches TRBD2 (6 bases). The germline V gene encodes CDR1 SGHRS and CDR2 YFSETQ. V was cut by 5 bases and J by 5 bases, with 17 bases left in between. CDR3 length: 15 residues. The CDR3 protein is CASSIQRATHNEQFF. CDR3 nucleotide sequence: TGCGCCAGCAGTATCCAGCGGGCGACCCACAATGAGCAGTTCTTC.

The chain employs TRBV15 and TRBJ1-2; no firm D call. This CDR3 is built from 14 residues. CDR1 LNHNV and CDR2 YYDKDF come from the germline V gene (reference sequence). The germline V and J ends were trimmed by 0 bases and 8 bases, with 13 bases remaining between them. CDR3 DNA: TGTGCCACCAGCAGAGATAGGGTTCCGGGCGGCTACACCTTC. Encoded protein: CATSRDRVPGGYTF.

As concerns this clone: This sample also contains other DNA sequences that code for the same CDR3. This chain joins TRBV28 and TRBJ1-3; D unresolved. Germline CDR1 and CDR2: MDHEN and SYDVKM. The CDR3 contains 14 residues. V lost 5 bases and J 1 base, leaving 9 bases between the germline ends. CDR3 nucleotides: TGTGCCAGCAGTCTGACGGCTTCTGGAAACACCATATATTTT. Translating it yields CASSLTASGNTIYF.

CDR3 bases: TGTGCCAGCAGCAACGGGGCTAGCGCCTACAATGAGCAGTTCTTC. This encodes CASSNGASAYNEQFF. The chain joins TRBV7-2 to TRBJ2-1, with a possible D match to TRBD2 (6 bases). This CDR3 has 15 residues. CDR1 and CDR2 from the germline V gene are SGHTA and FQGNSA. The V gene lost 5 bases and the J gene lost 2 bases, with 13 bases spanning the gap.

As to this clone: The sample holds other DNA sequences that translate to the same CDR3. The chain combines TRBV9 with TRBJ1-5; D ambiguous. CDR3 length: 14 residues. The V end was cut by 0 bases, the J end by 4 bases, with 8 bases between. Per germline, CDR1 SGDLS and CDR2 YYNGEE. In DNA form, the CDR3 reads TGTGCCAGCAGCGTAGAAGGGTGGAATCAGCCCCAGCATTTT. Translation gives CASSVEGWNQPQHF.

The J gene is TRBJ1-2, the V gene TRBV6-5; TRBD1 is a possible D gene (5 bases). The CDR3 has 15 residues. Germline CDR1 MNHEY, CDR2 SVGAGI. Trimming pared 2 bases from V and 6 bases from J, leaving 16 bases between. In nucleotides, the CDR3 is TGTGCCAGCAGTTACACTAGTGCCAGGGCGGATGGCTACACCTTC. Its protein is CASSYTSARADGYTF.

The chain joins TRBV19 to TRBJ1-1; D remains unclear. Germline assignment: CDR1 LNHDA and CDR2 SQIVND (reference sequence). The CDR3 loop spans 18 amino acids. Trimming left V 1 base short and J 5 bases short, with 23 bases between. The DNA for the CDR3 is TGTGCCAGTAGTATAGCTGGCAGACCAGCGGGTGTGGGTACTGAAGCTTTCTTT. Encoded protein: CASSIAGRPAGVGTEAFF.